Below are 10 T cell receptor beta chains sequenced from a single sample in a study of T cell clones after liver transplantation (dated by TCRdb to between 2018 and 2020). This specimen's time point label, per the study, means: pre-transplant. The library was built by means of the immunoSEQ multiplex PCR assay. TCRdb re-hosts the immuneACCESS table, in-frame sequences only. Its copies lack some clones; in the studies checked, an unresolved V gene accounts for under half of them, and the cause for the rest is not known. The sample data list 85,000 to 130,000 clones, and roughly four fifths of these were observed just once. 0.99% of the sample lies in the top ten. The source material was CD4+ T cells from blood, sampled before liver transplant. These receptor sequences come from a human donor who received a liver transplant.

The V gene is TRBV29-1, the J gene TRBJ2-3; unclear D gene. Germline CDR1 SQVTM, CDR2 ANQGSEA. V gave up 5 bases and J gave up 4 bases, with 10 bases separating them. CDR3 length: 12 residues. In DNA, the CDR3 is TGCAGCGTTAATCGCCGGGCAGATACGCAGTATTTT. Translated, it gives CSVNRRADTQYF.

This clone was seen only once. The chain carries TRBV28 and TRBJ2-7; no firm D call. CDR3 size: 14 residues. Per germline, CDR1 MDHEN and CDR2 SYDVKM. The ends were cut back, 3 bases at V and 4 bases at J, with 13 bases in the middle. CDR3 DNA: TGTGCCAGCAGTTTGTGGAGTGTGGGATACGAGCAGTACTTC. It yields the protein CASSLWSVGYEQYF.

The J gene is TRBJ1-2, the V gene TRBV11-3, with 12 bases identical to TRBD1. The length of the CDR3 is 14 residues. Germline V gene data show CDR1 as SGHNT and CDR2 as YENEEA. With V trimmed by 4 bases and J by 4 bases, 1 base remained unmatched. The CDR3 coding sequence is TGTGCCAGCAGCTCGGGACAGGGGGCCTATGGCTACACCTTC. Protein product: CASSSGQGAYGYTF.

The chain recombines TRBV9 with TRBJ2-7; perhaps TRBD2 as D (5 bases). The germline V gene encodes CDR1 SGDLS and CDR2 YYNGEE. V was cut by 2 bases and J by 4 bases, with 13 bases left in between. This CDR3 contains 14 residues. The CDR3: CASSVTGDGYEQYF. The CDR3 DNA reads as TGTGCCAGCAGCGTTACCGGGGATGGGTACGAGCAGTACTTC.

The chain joins TRBV5-4 to TRBJ2-2, with TRBD2 identical over 11 bases. CDR1 is SGHNT, CDR2 YYREEE, per germline (reference sequence). There are 16 residues in the CDR3. V lost 4 bases and J lost 6; bases outside the gene matches: 8. The DNA for the CDR3 is TGTGCCAGCAGCCTTTATTTAGCGGGAGGGCCCGGGGAGCTGTTTTTT. Protein: CASSLYLAGGPGELFF.

This clone was seen more than once but under ten times. The chain employs TRBV27 and TRBJ2-1; D perhaps matches TRBD2 (6 bases). V lost 3 bases and J lost 9, with 9 bases in between. This CDR3 is 12 amino acids long. In germline, CDR1 is MNHEY, CDR2 SMNVEV (reference sequence). The CDR3 DNA sequence: TGTGCCAGCAGTTTTCCCGGGGGTGAGCAGTTCTTC. Translating it yields CASSFPGGEQFF.

The chain uses TRBV29-1 and TRBJ1-4; 8 bases line up with TRBD1. Germline V gene data show CDR1 as SQVTM and CDR2 as ANQGSEA. The CDR3 is 14 residues long. J gave up 1 base and V 3 bases, and 1 base lay outside the gene matches. The CDR3 is CSVEGTGTNEKLFF. The DNA for the CDR3 is TGCAGCGTTGAGGGGACAGGAACTAATGAAAAACTGTTTTTT.

With respect to this clone: The same CDR3 arises from other DNA sequences in this sample as well. This rearrangement joins TRBV6-5 to TRBJ1-2; D is possibly TRBD1 (5 bases). Germline CDR1 reads MNHEY; CDR2 reads SVGAGI. The V and J ends lost 6 bases and 7 bases respectively, with 18 bases between them. CDR3 length: 14 amino acids. CDR3 sequence: CASSYGGRGAGYTF. The CDR3 nucleotides read TGTGCCAGCAGCTACGGGGGTCGTGGCGCTGGCTACACCTTC.

The chain uses TRBV2 and TRBJ1-5, with D possibly matching TRBD1 (5 bases). The V gene's germline CDR1 is SNHLY and CDR2 FYNNEI. The CDR3 is 14 residues long. Between the trimmed V and J ends, which lost 4 bases and 7 bases, there was a span of 14 bases. This chain's CDR3 is CASSGQRGGQPQHF. The CDR3 region has the DNA TGTGCCAGCAGTGGTCAGCGGGGCGGGCAGCCCCAGCATTTT.

This chain joins TRBV5-6 and TRBJ2-3; D is ambiguous. The V gene's germline CDR1 is SGHDT and CDR2 YYEEEE. The length of the CDR3 is 16 residues. Deletions cut 0 bases from V and 6 bases from J, with 17 bases between. In DNA form, the CDR3 reads TGTGCCAGCAGCTTGGCGATAACCCTATTTGCGGATACGCAGTATTTT. This sequence encodes CASSLAITLFADTQYF.